One sample yielded the 10 T cell receptor beta chains listed below, sequenced in a study of cytomegalovirus exposure and HLA in healthy donors (dated by TCRdb to about 2017). Receptors were amplified or captured by the immunoSEQ multiplex PCR assay. A mixture of 60 forward primers for TCR Vbeta segments and 13 reverse primers for TCR Jbeta segments was used in the multiplex PCR. TCRdb carries this immuneACCESS record with in-frame sequences only. Its versions omit some clonotypes, under half of them owing to an unresolved V gene in the studies checked, with the rest unexplained. The sample table lists roughly 100,000 clones, around 9.6% of them with a count of one. Of the sample, 4.5% to 6.5% falls within the top ten clones. The material sequenced was PBMCs. The receptors derive from a man in his forties or fifties in good health and CMV-seropositive.

V and J are TRBV27 and TRBJ2-5, with 8 bases lining up with TRBD1. The CDR3 runs 14 residues. Trimming cost V 5 bases and J 5 bases; bases outside gene matches: 7. Germline values: CDR1 MNHEY, CDR2 SMNVEV (reference sequence). CDR3 sequence reads: CASSDRGPWETQYF. Here the CDR3 DNA reads TGTGCCAGCAGTGACAGGGGCCCCTGGGAGACCCAGTACTTC.

This rearrangement joins TRBV30 to TRBJ2-1; TRBD2 aligns across 11 bases. Trimming at V came to 3 bases and at J to 0 bases, leaving 4 bases not matched to a gene. Germline V CDR1 and CDR2: GTSNPN, SVGIG (reference sequence). CDR3 length: 16 amino acids. CDR3 sequence: CAWRGLAEGSYNEQFF. CDR3 nucleotide sequence: TGTGCCTGGAGGGGACTAGCGGAAGGCTCCTACAATGAGCAGTTCTTC.

This clone was counted only a few times. A read error is likely, as this CDR3 ends without the conserved phenylalanine or tryptophan. The chain is built from TRBV4-2 and TRBJ1-4, with D possibly TRBD1 on 5 matching bases. Germline V gene lookup returns CDR1 LGHNA and CDR2 YNFKEQ. The CDR3 is made up of 16 amino acids. The CDR3 region has the DNA TGTGCAAGCAGCCAAGATAAAGGGGTAGCTAATGAAAAACTGTTTGTT. This sequence encodes CASSQDKGVANEKLFV.

The chain is built from TRBV19 and TRBJ2-6, with a weak D call TRBD1 (6 bases). The CDR3 loop spans 18 amino acids. Per germline, CDR1 LNHDA and CDR2 SQIVND (reference sequence). With 6 bases removed from V and 4 bases from J, the gap between germline ends came to 22 bases. CDR3: CASSTPGQRVPGANVLTF. CDR3 DNA: TGTGCCAGTAGCACACCGGGACAAAGGGTCCCCGGGGCCAACGTCCTGACTTTC.

This clone was seen more than once but under ten times. The chain carries TRBV5-4 and TRBJ1-1, with D possibly being TRBD1 (5 bases). Per the germline V gene, CDR1 is SGHNT and CDR2 is YYREEE (reference sequence). The CDR3 loop spans 14 amino acids. V lost 1 base and J lost 2, with 9 bases in between. The CDR3 nucleotides read TGTGCCAGCAGCTTGAGGGGTGCTAACACTGAAGCTTTCTTT. Translated: CASSLRGANTEAFF.

Only a few counts were recorded for this clone. The chain joins TRBV6-5 to TRBJ2-3, with 11 bases fitting TRBD1. Germline V lookup: CDR1 MNHEY, CDR2 SVGAGI. V was pared by 6 bases and J by 2 bases, with 4 bases of the junction left unmatched. This CDR3 spans 15 amino acids. The CDR3 DNA reads TGTGCCAGCAGCCCGGGACAGGGGGTCACAGATACGCAGTATTTT. Amino acid sequence: CASSPGQGVTDTQYF.

This rearrangement joins TRBV5-6 to TRBJ2-3; 9 bases map to TRBD2. V shed 3 bases and J 6 bases; nucleotides not matched to a gene: 8. From germline, CDR1 is SGHDT and CDR2 YYEEEE. The CDR3 is 15 amino acids. CDR3 region: CASSSLLAGADTQYF. The CDR3 bases are TGTGCCAGCAGCTCGTTGTTAGCGGGGGCGGATACGCAGTATTTT.

The chain combines TRBV5-6 with TRBJ2-7; 7 bases match TRBD2. This CDR3 spans 14 amino acids. CDR1 and CDR2 from the germline V gene are SGHDT and YYEEEE. The trim removed 0 bases at V and 5 bases at J, leaving 5 bases unmatched. The CDR3 DNA follows: TGTGCCAGCAGCTTGGGGACTAGAGGCCACGAGCAGTACTTC. Its protein is CASSLGTRGHEQYF.

The chain recombines TRBV5-1 with TRBJ2-7; tentatively, D is TRBD1 (5 bases). The CDR3 loop spans 14 amino acids. V lost 3 bases and J 2 bases, leaving 12 bases between the germline ends. CDR1 and CDR2 from the germline V gene are SGHRS and YFSETQ. CDR3: CASSSVQGTYEQYF. In nucleotides, the CDR3 is TGCGCCAGCAGCTCGGTTCAGGGAACCTACGAGCAGTACTTC.

Only a few counts were recorded for this clone. The chain uses TRBV13 and TRBJ2-7; 15 nucleotides line up with TRBD2. V lost 5 bases and J lost 6; bases outside the gene matches: 5. The CDR3 covers 15 residues. Per the germline V gene, CDR1 is PRHDT and CDR2 is FYEKMQ (reference sequence). The CDR3 DNA sequence: TGTGCCAGCAGCGGGGGACTAGCGGGAGGTTTCGAGCAGTACTTC. Translation gives CASSGGLAGGFEQYF.